The clone carrying this T cell receptor (beta chain) was counted a few times. This record comes from a study of cytomegalovirus exposure and HLA in healthy donors. PCR amplification relied on 60 Vbeta primers (plus 13 Jbeta primers). Data came from immunoSEQ multiplex PCR; TCRdb stores just in-frame clones and leaves some out. The sample records some 190,000 clones, around a tenth being singletons. The V end lost 5 bases, the J end lost 0 bases, and 17 bases lay between the germline ends. The germline CDR1 and CDR2 sequences are SGHNT and YENEEA. The CDR3 has 17 residues. The specimen was PBMCs. The clonotype was recovered from a woman aged 30 to 39 in good health and CMV-seropositive. The genes are TRBV11-3 and TRBJ2-1; D is unresolved. The CDR3 loop reads CASSPRIASSSYNEQFF. CDR3 DNA sequence: TGTGCCAGCAGCCCCCGGATAGCATCGAGCTCCTACAATGAGCAGTTCTTC. Full variable domain (rest looked up from reference TRBV11-3 and TRBJ2-1): EAGVVQSPRYKIIEKKQPVAFWCNPISGHNTLYWYLQNLGQGPELLIRYENEEAVDDSQLPKDRFSAERLKGVDSTLKIQPAELGDSAVYLCASSPRIASSSYNEQFFGPGTRLTVL.